Below, 17 T cell receptor beta chains from the same sample are listed, as sequenced in a study of spatial heterogeneity in lung cancer. Indicated time point: sample taken at primary tumor resection. Whole RNA, isolated from tumor, nontumor lung or frozen PBMC, was sequenced without prior sorting. TCRdb passed the 5' RACE reads through MiXCR, listing each CDR3 protein once. The sample contains 26,000 or so distinct CDR3 sequences, approximately 8.4% of which appear only once. Sequencing was performed on PBMCs, taken at surgery. Every receptor here comes from a female donor with early-stage non-small cell lung cancer.

This clonotype has a count of ten or more. The genes are TRBV11-2 and TRBJ2-1; 10 bases agree with TRBD2. This CDR3 comprises 15 residues. J was trimmed by 4 bases and V by 4 bases; bases with no gene match: 4. The germline V gene encodes CDR1 SGHAT and CDR2 FQNNGV. The CDR3, as DNA: TGTGCCAGCAGCTCTACTAGCGGGACTTACAATGAGCAGTTCTTC. It yields the protein CASSSTSGTYNEQFF.

In its sample, this clonotype was seen many times. Here the CDR3 reads CASSLGEFTGTYEQYF. CDR3 sequence (DNA): TGTGCCAGCAGCTTGGGCGAATTTACGGGTACCTACGAGCAGTACTTC. V usage is TRBV5-5 and J usage is TRBJ2-7; no definite D call. Deletions cut 0 bases from V and 2 bases from J, with 15 bases between. The CDR3 consists of 16 residues. Looked up from germline, CDR1 is SGHKS and CDR2 is YYEKEE (reference sequence). The variable domain in full, with the rest retrieved from reference TRBV5-5 and TRBJ2-7, is DAGVTQSPTHLIKTRGQQVTLRCSPISGHKSVSWYQQVLGQGPQFIFQYYEKEERGRGNFPDRFSARQFPNYSSELNVNALLLGDSALYLCASSLGEFTGTYEQYFGPGTRLTVT.

Concerning this clonotype itself: One base away lies a much larger clone, so this may be a sequencing read error. This chain connects TRBV15 to TRBJ2-5; D remains unclear. With 11 bases removed from V and 5 bases from J, the gap between germline ends came to 12 bases. The CDR3 is made up of 11 amino acids. The V gene's germline CDR1 is LNHNV and CDR2 YYDKDF (reference sequence). The CDR3 spells CAAVAGETQYF. The CDR3 coding sequence is TGTGCCGCCGTGGCCGGGGAGACCCAGTACTTC.

This chain's CDR3 is CASNSQYSHEQFF. CDR3 coding DNA: TGTGCCAGCAATTCGCAGTACTCGCATGAGCAGTTCTTC. The genes are TRBV27 and TRBJ2-1, with D hard to call. CDR1 and CDR2 from the germline V gene are MNHEY and SMNVEV (reference sequence). This CDR3 has 13 amino acids. The V gene lost 7 bases and the J gene lost 8 bases, with 15 bases spanning the gap.

The V gene is TRBV7-9, the J gene TRBJ1-2; D not certain. Germline V CDR1 and CDR2: SEHNR, FQNEAQ (reference sequence). Trimming left V 1 base short and J 2 bases short, with 20 bases between. The CDR3 extends over 18 amino acids. CDR3 region: CASSLGGSSRGTNYGYTF. CDR3 DNA: TGTGCCAGCAGCTTAGGCGGCTCCAGTCGCGGAACGAACTATGGCTACACCTTC.

This clonotype was seen many times. The chain uses TRBV25-1 and TRBJ2-7; possibly TRBD2 for D (6 bases). The CDR3 is made up of 16 amino acids. The germline V gene has CDR1 MGHDK and CDR2 SYGVNS. V lost 3 bases, J lost 2 bases, and 17 bases lay in between. CDR3: CASSDHRETTTYEQYV. The CDR3 nucleotides read TGTGCCAGCAGTGACCACCGGGAGACTACTACCTACGAGCAGTACGTC.

The chain uses TRBV12-3 or TRBV12-4 and TRBJ1-1; D unclear. This CDR3 region has 15 residues. V gave up 5 bases and J gave up 1 base, with 14 bases separating them. The CDR3 DNA follows: TGTGCCAGCAGTCCCCCGTTAGGTACGAACACTGAAGCTTTCTTT. Translating it yields CASSPPLGTNTEAFF.

J is TRBJ1-2 and V is TRBV30; D ambiguous. The length of the CDR3 is 12 residues. V shed 5 bases and J shed 3 bases, with 10 bases lying between them. Germline V lookup: CDR1 GTSNPN, CDR2 SVGIG (reference sequence). The CDR3 reads CAWSRSYYGYTF. Written as DNA, the CDR3 is TGTGCCTGGTCCAGATCCTACTATGGCTACACCTTC.

By share, this clonotype ranks as medium-sized (0.01 to 0.1%). The chain uses TRBV6-4 and TRBJ2-2; unclear D gene. Germline V lookup: CDR1 MRHNA, CDR2 SNTAGT. CDR3 size: 14 residues. The V and J ends lost 0 bases and 2 bases respectively, with 4 bases between them. The CDR3 DNA sequence: TGTGCCAGCAGTGACTCTCGAAACACCGGGGAGCTGTTTTTT. Its protein is CASSDSRNTGELFF.

This clonotype was seen ten or more times. The rearrangement joins TRBV7-2 to TRBJ2-5; D is unresolved. The CDR3 has 13 amino acids. Trimming cost V 2 bases and J 5 bases, with 9 bases left between them. Germline values: CDR1 SGHTA, CDR2 FQGNSA. The CDR3 DNA follows: TGTGCCAGCAGCTTAACTCCCCAGGAGACCCAGTACTTC. Translating gives CASSLTPQETQYF.

This chain uses TRBV14 with TRBJ1-2, with TRBD1 matching over 7 bases. Germline CDR1 is SGHDN and CDR2 is FVKESK. After removal of 1 base from V and 8 bases from J, the junction contained 4 bases not matched to a gene. This CDR3 is built from 13 residues. The DNA of the CDR3 is TGTGCCAGCAGCCAAGTGACAGGGCGAGGCTACACCTTC. Amino acid sequence: CASSQVTGRGYTF.

The chain recombines TRBV9 with TRBJ2-5; 7 bases fit TRBD1. The CDR3 extends over 14 amino acids. The germline V gene encodes CDR1 SGDLS and CDR2 YYNGEE. V gave up 4 bases and J gave up 4 bases; unmatched junction bases: 7. This CDR3 reads CASSRTGSIETQYF. CDR3 in DNA: TGTGCCAGCAGCCGGACAGGCTCGATAGAGACCCAGTACTTC.

This clonotype has at least ten counts. The chain recombines TRBV6-1 with TRBJ1-2; TRBD1 is a possible D gene (5 bases). Per germline, CDR1 MNHNS and CDR2 SASEGT. V lost 10 bases and J lost 0, with 21 bases in between. CDR3 length equals 16 residues. CDR3 residues: CATLHGHTPSNYGYTF. CDR3 coding DNA: TGTGCCACGTTACATGGACACACTCCTTCTAACTATGGCTACACCTTC.

Ten or more counts support this clonotype. The chain recombines TRBV10-3 with TRBJ2-7; D tentatively fits TRBD1 or TRBD2 (5 bases each). The CDR3 length is 15 residues. V dropped 0 bases and J dropped 4 bases, with 13 bases sitting between them. CDR1 is ENHRY, CDR2 SYGVKD, per germline. CDR3 sequence reads: CAISESEGREYEQYV. The CDR3 region has the DNA TGTGCCATCAGTGAGTCCGAAGGCAGGGAGTACGAGCAGTACGTC.

This sequence joins TRBV6-4 and TRBJ2-2; tentative D call: TRBD1 (6 bases). The CDR3 runs to 16 residues. Trimming cost V 3 bases and J 4 bases, with 15 bases left between them. Germline V CDR1 and CDR2: MRHNA, SNTAGT. The CDR3 spells CASSEQGVGSTGELFF. The CDR3 DNA sequence: TGTGCCAGCAGTGAACAGGGAGTAGGAAGCACCGGGGAGCTGTTTTTT.

This clonotype was seen more than once but under ten times. The CDR3 is CASSIPGEGAKNIQYF. CDR3 coding DNA: TGTGCCAGTAGTATACCTGGTGAAGGAGCCAAAAACATTCAGTACTTC. This sequence joins TRBV19 and TRBJ2-4, with no clear D. CDR1 and CDR2 from the germline V gene are LNHDA and SQIVND (reference sequence). V was pared by 2 bases and J by 0 bases, with 11 bases between. There are 16 residues in the CDR3.

The chain recombines TRBV28 with TRBJ2-1; D could derive from TRBD1 or TRBD2 (5 bases each). The CDR3 runs to 15 residues. The V gene lost 7 bases and the J gene lost 3 bases, with 16 bases spanning the gap. Per germline, CDR1 MDHEN and CDR2 SYDVKM. CDR3 region: CASTGPGTDYNEQFF. The CDR3 nucleotides read TGTGCCAGCACTGGACCCGGGACGGACTACAATGAGCAGTTCTTC.